The 30 T cell receptor beta chains reported below all come from one sample, sequenced in a study of blood T cell repertoires in COVID-19. The assay was immunoSEQ multiplex PCR, and TCRdb's table has in-frame clones only and misses some. The sample shows 110,000 or so clones, nearly 90% of them seen only once. Specimen: peripheral blood. These receptor sequences come from a woman aged 70-85 years who had recovered from COVID-19.

The count of this clone is one. This chain links TRBV29-1 with TRBJ1-1; tentatively, D is TRBD1 (6 bases). Germline-derived CDR1 and CDR2 are SQVTM and ANQGSEA. The length of the CDR3 is 13 residues. V dropped 5 bases and J dropped 0 bases, with 10 bases sitting between them. The CDR3 here is CSVNRALNTEAFF. The CDR3 nucleotides are TGCAGCGTTAACAGGGCCTTGAACACTGAAGCTTTCTTT.

J is TRBJ1-1 and V is TRBV6-5; D is unclear. V dropped 7 bases and J dropped 8 bases, with 14 bases sitting between them. This CDR3 comprises 12 residues. Germline CDR1 is MNHEY and CDR2 is SVGAGI. This chain's CDR3 is CASNLRESEAFF. As DNA, the CDR3 is TGTGCCAGCAACCTCCGGGAGAGCGAAGCTTTCTTT.

CDR3 in amino acids: CASSLGPGLGETQYF. CDR3 nucleotide sequence: TGTGCCAGCAGCTTAGGACCGGGACTAGGGGAGACCCAGTACTTC. J is TRBJ2-5 and V is TRBV7-9, with 8 bases matching TRBD2. CDR3 size: 15 residues. Losses at the gene ends were 1 base for V and 5 bases for J; bases not matched to a gene: 6. CDR1 is SEHNR and CDR2 is FQNEAQ in the germline V gene (reference sequence).

This chain joins TRBV19 and TRBJ2-5; D is possibly TRBD1 (6 bases). V dropped 8 bases and J dropped 3 bases, with 22 bases sitting between them. From germline, CDR1 is LNHDA and CDR2 SQIVND (reference sequence). The length of the CDR3 is 16 residues. CDR3 sequence: CASPGGWGRREETQYF. CDR3 sequence (DNA): TGTGCCAGTCCAGGAGGCTGGGGGCGGCGGGAAGAGACCCAGTACTTC. Drawing the rest from reference TRBV19 and TRBJ2-5, the complete variable domain is DGGITQSPKYLFRKEGQNVTLSCEQNLNHDAMYWYRQDPGQGLRLIYYSQIVNDFQKGDIAEGYSVSREKKESFPLTVTSAQKNPTAFYLCASPGGWGRREETQYFGPGTRLLVL.

This chain connects TRBV6-2 or TRBV6-3 to TRBJ2-1; 9 positions match TRBD1. The CDR3 spans 15 residues. The germline gives CDR1 MNHEY, CDR2 SVGEGT. The trim removed 5 bases at V and 9 bases at J, leaving 11 bases unmatched. The CDR3 DNA follows: TGTGCCAGCAGTAACCACCAGGACAGGGGTGGTGAGCAGTTCTTC. It is translated as CASSNHQDRGGEQFF.

J is TRBJ2-1 and V is TRBV25-1; D is perhaps TRBD2 (5 bases). V lost 3 bases, J lost 6 bases, and 15 bases lay in between. The CDR3 loop spans 15 amino acids. CDR1 MGHDK and CDR2 SYGVNS come from the germline V gene. For the CDR3, the DNA is TGTGCCAGCAGTGAGAGGGTCGTATTCTTCAATGAGCAGTTCTTC. It yields the protein CASSERVVFFNEQFF.

This chain uses TRBV6-5 with TRBJ2-7; TRBD1 agrees at 12 bases. CDR1 MNHEY and CDR2 SVGAGI come from the germline V gene. The CDR3 loop spans 16 amino acids. The junction had 5 bases not matched to a gene; V was cut back by 0 bases and J by 5 bases. DNA of the CDR3: TGTGCCAGCAGTTACTCCCGGGACAGGGGGCGAAACGAGCAGTACTTC. Protein product: CASSYSRDRGRNEQYF.

V usage is TRBV18 and J usage is TRBJ1-4, with D uncertain. The CDR3 is 16 residues long. Germline V lookup: CDR1 KGHSH, CDR2 LQKENI. V lost 3 bases and J 3 bases, leaving 14 bases between the germline ends. The CDR3 protein is CASSPKLTQSNEKLFF. In DNA, the CDR3 is TGTGCCAGCTCACCTAAGCTGACACAATCTAATGAAAAACTGTTTTTT.

This chain links TRBV18 with TRBJ2-6; a possible D gene is TRBD1 (6 bases). The length of the CDR3 is 15 residues. Per germline, CDR1 KGHSH and CDR2 LQKENI. Trimming left V 5 bases short and J 1 base short, with 9 bases between. The CDR3 nucleotides read TGTGCCAGCTCAGGCAGGGGTTCTGGGGCCAACGTCCTGACTTTC. Encoded protein: CASSGRGSGANVLTF.

V usage is TRBV5-8 and J usage is TRBJ1-5; the D is unclear. The CDR3 length is 18 residues. Germline V lookup: CDR1 SGHTS, CDR2 YDEGEE. Trimming took off 0 bases at V and 2 bases at J, with 18 bases between the two ends. CDR3 nucleotide sequence: TGTGCCAGCAGCTTGGCCCTATCGGCAGCTAGTGGCAATCAGCCCCAGCATTTT. Residues: CASSLALSAASGNQPQHF.

The J gene is TRBJ2-1, the V gene TRBV6-4; 9 bases are shared with TRBD2. Germline CDR1 is MRHNA and CDR2 is SNTAGT. The trim removed 3 bases at V and 9 bases at J, leaving 9 bases unmatched. The CDR3 sequence is 15 residues long. CDR3 loop: CASSEGIAGESEQFF. In nucleotides, the CDR3 is TGTGCCAGCAGTGAGGGGATAGCGGGGGAAAGTGAGCAGTTCTTC.

The V call is TRBV6-1, the J call TRBJ2-7; possibly TRBD2 for D (5 bases). V lost 0 bases to trimming and J lost 3 bases, with 12 bases between them. The CDR3 spans 15 residues. Germline CDR1 MNHNS, CDR2 SASEGT. CDR3 in amino acids: CASSEAPGILYEQYF. The CDR3 bases are TGTGCCAGCAGTGAAGCGCCGGGAATCCTCTACGAGCAGTACTTC.

The chain couples TRBV4-3 to TRBJ2-1; 8 bases line up with TRBD2. Trimming cost V 1 base and J 7 bases; bases outside gene matches: 9. CDR1 and CDR2 (germline): LGHNA, YSLEER. The CDR3 is made up of 16 amino acids. The CDR3 DNA sequence: TGCGCCAGCAGCCAAGCCATAGGGCGGGAGGAGAATGAGCAGTTCTTC. Translation: CASSQAIGREENEQFF.

V usage is TRBV5-1 and J usage is TRBJ2-7, with D unclear. Germline loops: CDR1 SGHRS, CDR2 YFSETQ. V was pared by 4 bases and J by 6 bases, with 14 bases between. The CDR3 loop spans 13 amino acids. The CDR3 nucleotides are TGCGCCAGCAGCCCGGTACCCGCAGGCGAGCAGTACTTC. Translated: CASSPVPAGEQYF. The complete variable domain, with remaining parts taken from reference TRBV5-1 and TRBJ2-7, reads KAGVTQTPRYLIKTRGQQVTLSCSPISGHRSVSWYQQTPGQGLQFLFEYFSETQRNKGNFPGRFSGRQFSNSRSEMNVSTLELGDSALYLCASSPVPAGEQYFGPGTRLTVT.

This chain connects TRBV5-1 to TRBJ1-1; D uncertain. This CDR3 contains 14 residues. The germline V gene has CDR1 SGHRS and CDR2 YFSETQ. V lost 6 bases, J lost 9 bases, and 21 bases lay in between. The CDR3 sequence is CASKVLVGEPKAFF. The DNA of the CDR3 is TGCGCCAGCAAAGTTTTAGTTGGGGAGCCCAAAGCTTTCTTT.

Here the CDR3 DNA reads TGTGCCAGCTCACCACCGGGGGTATACAGGGGCTATGGCTACACCTTC. Its protein product is CASSPPGVYRGYGYTF. V gene TRBV18 combines with J gene TRBJ1-2; the match to TRBD1 covers 7 bases. Trimming at V came to 0 bases and at J to 4 bases, leaving 8 bases not matched to a gene. Germline loops: CDR1 KGHSH, CDR2 LQKENI. The CDR3 is 16 residues long.

The V and J genes are TRBV4-3 and TRBJ1-6; D ambiguous. The CDR3 runs to 14 residues. V was shortened by 4 bases and J by 7 bases, with 11 bases between the two germline ends. Germline assignment: CDR1 LGHNA and CDR2 YSLEER. The CDR3 protein is CASSRWVQNSPLHF. The CDR3 DNA sequence: TGCGCCAGCAGCCGGTGGGTACAGAATTCACCCCTCCACTTT.

V gene TRBV19 combines with J gene TRBJ2-6; TRBD1 matches at 7 bases. This CDR3 has 15 amino acids. Germline trimming cut 5 bases from V and 3 bases from J; bases unmatched to any gene: 4. The germline V gene has CDR1 LNHDA and CDR2 SQIVND (reference sequence). The CDR3 loop reads CASSLDRSGANVLTF. The CDR3 DNA follows: TGTGCCAGTAGTCTGGACAGGAGTGGGGCCAACGTCCTGACTTTC.

The gene calls are TRBV7-9 and TRBJ1-2; no definite D call. This CDR3 contains 16 residues. The V and J ends lost 3 bases and 1 base respectively, with 15 bases between them. Per the germline V gene, CDR1 is SEHNR and CDR2 is FQNEAQ (reference sequence). The CDR3 DNA follows: TGTGCCAGCAGCTTCCCCGGTTCCTACAGTAACTATGGCTACACCTTC. This gives the protein CASSFPGSYSNYGYTF.

The V call is TRBV3-1 (or the pseudogene TRBV3-2), the J call TRBJ1-5, with 10 nucleotides matching TRBD1. V gave up 4 bases and J gave up 4 bases; unmatched junction bases: 4. Germline loops: CDR1 LGHDT, CDR2 YNNKEL (reference sequence). The CDR3 length is 15 residues. The CDR3 DNA sequence: TGTGCCAGCAGCCTCGGACAGGGGGAAAATCAGCCCCAGCATTTT. Translation gives CASSLGQGENQPQHF.

The gene calls are TRBV24-1 and TRBJ2-1; 11 bases map to TRBD1. Trimming cost V 5 bases and J 8 bases; bases outside gene matches: 7. This CDR3 has 15 residues. The germline CDR1 and CDR2 sequences are KGHDR and SFDVKD. This CDR3 is CATSGSRDRGYEQFF. DNA of the CDR3: TGTGCCACCAGTGGGTCCCGGGACAGGGGGTATGAGCAGTTCTTC.

This clone was seen once. The chain employs TRBV6-6 and TRBJ2-7; 11 bases map to TRBD2. This CDR3 comprises 15 residues. Germline V gene lookup returns CDR1 MNHNY and CDR2 SVGAGI (reference sequence). V was clipped by 6 bases and J by 1 base; unmatched bases: 5. This chain's CDR3 is CASSRLAGISYEQYF. The CDR3 nucleotides read TGTGCCAGCAGCCGACTAGCGGGGATTTCCTACGAGCAGTACTTC.

This clone was recorded a few times. The rearrangement links TRBV6-5 to TRBJ1-6, with D uncertain. There are 15 residues in the CDR3. Germline CDR1 and CDR2: MNHEY and SVGAGI. Trimming took 7 bases from V and 0 from J, leaving 10 bases between them. The CDR3 loop is CASTRISSYNSPLHF. The CDR3 coding sequence is TGTGCCAGCACCCGAATCAGCTCCTATAATTCACCCCTCCACTTT.

This clone occurred once. CDR3: CASSYTFGGGATDTQYF. Here the CDR3 DNA reads TGTGCCAGCAGTTACACCTTTGGCGGGGGGGCCACAGATACGCAGTATTTT. The chain uses TRBV11-3 and TRBJ2-3; 9 bases map to TRBD2. Germline V lookup: CDR1 SGHNT, CDR2 YENEEA. The CDR3 is 17 amino acids. The J segment lost 2 bases and the V segment lost 6 bases, leaving 12 bases of the junction unmatched.

The chain recombines TRBV18 with TRBJ2-2; D gene uncertain. CDR3 size: 15 residues. Germline-derived CDR1 and CDR2 are KGHSH and LQKENI. The V end lost 0 bases, the J end lost 4 bases, and 9 bases lay between the germline ends. The CDR3: CASSPPAGFTGELFF. The CDR3 bases are TGTGCCAGCTCACCACCAGCAGGATTCACCGGGGAGCTGTTTTTT.

This clone has a single count. This CDR3 is CASSSRRGAGDEQFF. The CDR3 DNA reads TGTGCCAGCAGTTCACGGCGGGGGGCCGGGGATGAGCAGTTCTTC. The chain links TRBV27 to TRBJ2-1, with 8 bases identical to TRBD2. Trimming cost V 4 bases and J 8 bases; bases outside gene matches: 10. The CDR3 has 15 amino acids. Germline V gives CDR1 MNHEY, CDR2 SMNVEV (reference sequence).

The chain is built from TRBV18 and TRBJ1-5, with a weak D call TRBD1 (6 bases). The CDR3 covers 15 residues. Germline V gives CDR1 KGHSH, CDR2 LQKENI. V dropped 3 bases and J dropped 5 bases, with 14 bases sitting between them. The CDR3 DNA is TGTGCCAGCTCACCCTCAACAGGGCGGGATCAGCCCCAGCATTTT. It codes for CASSPSTGRDQPQHF.

The chain combines TRBV29-1 with TRBJ2-7; perhaps TRBD2 as D (5 bases). The CDR3 is made up of 12 amino acids. The V gene lost 6 bases and the J gene lost 7 bases, with 16 bases spanning the gap. From germline, CDR1 is SQVTM and CDR2 ANQGSEA. CDR3 DNA sequence: TGCAGCGTCCATGGTCGGGGTTGGGAGCAGTACTTC. Translating gives CSVHGRGWEQYF.

This clone has a single count. The J gene is TRBJ1-2, the V gene TRBV28; 7 bases are shared with TRBD1. This CDR3 is built from 14 residues. CDR1 is MDHEN and CDR2 is SYDVKM in the germline V gene. J was trimmed by 1 base and V by 4 bases; bases with no gene match: 3. This CDR3 is CASSWDRYNYGYTF. In nucleotides, the CDR3 is TGTGCCAGCAGTTGGGACAGATATAACTATGGCTACACCTTC.

The rearrangement uses TRBV6-5 and TRBJ2-7, with 9 bases matching TRBD2. V was pared by 7 bases and J by 3 bases, with 10 bases of the junction left unmatched. This CDR3 is 15 amino acids long. CDR1 and CDR2 from the germline V gene are MNHEY and SVGAGI. This chain's CDR3 is CASTQGASGNYEQYF. The CDR3, as DNA: TGTGCCAGCACTCAAGGGGCTAGCGGGAACTACGAGCAGTACTTC.